The 5 T cell receptor beta chains below all came from one sample that was sequenced in a study of OX40 agonist ivuxolimab in advanced cancers. The table came from immunoSEQ multiplex PCR; TCRdb's copy has only in-frame clones and leaves some out. The repertoire holds tens of thousands of clones, with 80% to 90% as singletons. Material: CD4+ or CD8+ T cells sorted from blood, obtained in a trial of the OX40 agonist ivuxolimab. Source of these receptors: an adult with an advanced solid tumor such as melanoma, head and neck, liver or kidney cancer.

The genes are TRBV28 and TRBJ2-7; TRBD2 is a possible D gene (6 bases). The CDR3 totals 13 residues. The V end was cut by 5 bases, the J end by 12 bases, with 20 bases between. Looked up from germline, CDR1 is MDHEN and CDR2 is SYDVKM. CDR3 sequence reads: CASSMPTRGWWYF. The CDR3 DNA sequence: TGTGCCAGCAGTATGCCGACTAGGGGTTGGTGGTACTTC.

The CDR3 region is CASSSRFEAIIRVGKAGELFF. The CDR3 coding sequence is TGTGCCAGCAGTTCGCGTTTTGAGGCTATTATTCGGGTAGGGAAGGCCGGGGAGCTGTTTTTT. The gene calls are TRBV28 and TRBJ2-2; D gene ambiguous. Germline lookup yields CDR1 MDHEN and CDR2 SYDVKM. V was pared by 4 bases and J by 6 bases, with 33 bases between. This CDR3 is built from 21 residues.

J is TRBJ2-7 and V is TRBV7-9, with 9 bases identical to TRBD1. The germline gives CDR1 SEHNR, CDR2 FQNEAQ (reference sequence). This CDR3 is 15 amino acids long. Trimming at V came to 5 bases and at J to 5 bases, leaving 10 bases not matched to a gene. The CDR3 coding sequence is TGTGCCAGCAGCCCAGGACAGGGGCGCTTCGACGAGCAGTACTTC. It yields the protein CASSPGQGRFDEQYF.

The chain recombines TRBV7-2 with TRBJ2-5, with a possible D match to TRBD2 (5 bases). CDR1 SGHTA and CDR2 FQGNSA come from the germline V gene. The CDR3 totals 14 residues. Trimming removed 1 base from V and 4 bases from J, with 10 bases in between. The CDR3, as DNA: TGTGCCAGCAGCTTAGGTCTGGGAGCAGAGACCCAGTACTTC. It is translated as CASSLGLGAETQYF. Full variable domain (outside the CDR3, taken from reference TRBV7-2 and TRBJ2-5): GAGVSQSPSNKVTEKGKDVELRCDPISGHTALYWYRQSLGQGLEFLIYFQGNSAPDKSGLPSDRFSAERTGGSVSTLTIQRTQQEDSAVYLCASSLGLGAETQYFGPGTRLLVL.

The chain carries TRBV5-4 and TRBJ2-2; D is uncertain. V was shortened by 3 bases and J by 5 bases, with 8 bases between the two germline ends. Per the germline V gene, CDR1 is SGHNT and CDR2 is YYREEE (reference sequence). The CDR3 runs to 13 residues. The CDR3, as DNA: TGTGCCAGCAGCTCAAGGGATACCGGGGAGCTGTTTTTT. Translation: CASSSRDTGELFF.